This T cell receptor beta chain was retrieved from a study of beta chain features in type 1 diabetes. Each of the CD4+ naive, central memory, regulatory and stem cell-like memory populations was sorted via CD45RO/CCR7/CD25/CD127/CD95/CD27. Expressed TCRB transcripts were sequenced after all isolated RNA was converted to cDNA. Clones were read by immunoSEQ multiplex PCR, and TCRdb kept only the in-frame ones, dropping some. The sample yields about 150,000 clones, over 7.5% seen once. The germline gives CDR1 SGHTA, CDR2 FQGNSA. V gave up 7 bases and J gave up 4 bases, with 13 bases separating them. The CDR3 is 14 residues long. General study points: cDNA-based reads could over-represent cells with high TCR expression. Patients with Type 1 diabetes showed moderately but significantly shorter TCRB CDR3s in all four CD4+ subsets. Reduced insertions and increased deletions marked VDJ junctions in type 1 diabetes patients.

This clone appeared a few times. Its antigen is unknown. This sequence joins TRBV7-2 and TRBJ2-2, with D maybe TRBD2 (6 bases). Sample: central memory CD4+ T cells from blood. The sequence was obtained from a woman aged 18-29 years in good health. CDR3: CASTVQEGTGELFF. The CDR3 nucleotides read TGTGCCAGCACCGTTCAGGAGGGCACCGGGGAGCTGTTTTTT. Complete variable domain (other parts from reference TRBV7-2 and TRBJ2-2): GAGVSQSPSNKVTEKGKDVELRCDPISGHTALYWYRQSLGQGLEFLIYFQGNSAPDKSGLPSDRFSAERTGGSVSTLTIQRTQQEDSAVYLCASTVQEGTGELFFGEGSRLTVL.